These T cell receptor beta chains were read from a single sample in a study of blood T cells in healthy people across ages. TCRdb reprocessed the 5' RACE reads via MiXCR and lists one record per CDR3 protein. In the table there are fewer than 900,000 distinct CDR3 sequences, around half of which are singletons. The sample taken for sequencing was blood. All receptors come from a woman aged 55-69 years in good health. Both conserved end residues are part of each CDR3. D genes are given only for firm matches. Size tells how often a clone was seen (once, few, many) or the class of an expanded clone, and some rows leave it out.

clone size	J gene	CDR3 length	V gene	D gene	CDR3 protein	CDR3 DNA
-	TRBJ2-1	15	TRBV27	-	CASSLYRAAYNEQFF	TGTGCCAGCAGTTTATACAGGGCCGCCTACAATGAGCAGTTCTTC
-	TRBJ2-3	12	TRBV12-5	TRBD1	CASGYGQATQYF	TGTGCTAGTGGCTATGGACAGGCGACGCAGTATTTT
once	TRBJ2-7	16	TRBV15	-	CATSRGWEQGVYEQYF	TGTGCCACCAGCAGAGGCTGGGAACAGGGTGTCTACGAGCAGTACTTC
-	TRBJ1-2	15	TRBV5-1	TRBD1	CASSLETGNTNGYTF	TGCGCCAGCAGCTTGGAGACAGGGAATACTAATGGCTACACCTTC
-	TRBJ1-2	17	TRBV14	TRBD1	CASSQSFRDSVNYGYTF	TGTGCCAGCAGCCAATCTTTTCGGGACAGCGTTAACTATGGCTACACCTTC
-	TRBJ2-1	14	TRBV6-6	TRBD2	CASKPGGSDNGQFF	TGTGCCAGCAAGCCTGGCGGGAGTGACAATGGGCAGTTCTTC
-	TRBJ2-7	14	TRBV6-1	-	CASSGGFSRYEQYF	TGTGCCAGCAGTGGCGGTTTCAGCCGCTACGAGCAGTACTTC
-	TRBJ2-7	15	TRBV7-3	-	CASSLMRVGTYEQYF	TGTGCCAGCAGCTTAATGAGGGTCGGGACCTACGAGCAGTACTTC
-	TRBJ2-4	15	TRBV28	TRBD1	CASSPPGQGKNIQYF	TGTGCCAGCAGCCCTCCGGGACAGGGGAAAAACATTCAGTACTTC
-	TRBJ1-2	16	TRBV28	-	CASSWPVGKGSRGYTF	TGTGCCAGCAGTTGGCCGGTGGGGAAGGGATCCCGTGGCTACACCTTC
-	TRBJ1-2	16	TRBV25-1	TRBD1	CASSEYRAGGVGGYTF	TGTGCCAGCAGTGAATATAGGGCAGGGGGCGTAGGTGGCTACACCTTC
-	TRBJ1-2	15	TRBV2	TRBD1	CASSAEGQGTGGYTF	TGTGCCAGCAGTGCAGAAGGACAGGGAACGGGTGGCTACACCTTC
few	TRBJ2-1	14	TRBV9	-	CASSGRSSYNEQFF	TGTGCCAGTTCGGGGCGGTCCTCCTACAATGAGCAGTTCTTC
-	TRBJ2-1	15	TRBV5-1	TRBD1	CASSVTGGAYNEQFF	TGCGCCAGCAGCGTGACAGGGGGCGCCTACAATGAGCAGTTCTTC
few	TRBJ2-7	16	TRBV3-1	-	CASSQDPTTPTYEQYF	TGTGCCAGCAGCCAAGATCCCACGACTCCAACCTACGAGCAGTACTTC
-	TRBJ2-3	14	TRBV2	-	CASGDTESTDTQYF	TGTGCCAGCGGCGACACTGAATCCACAGATACGCAGTATTTT
-	TRBJ2-1	15	TRBV14	TRBD2	CASSLLAGALDEQFF	TGTGCCAGCAGCTTGCTAGCGGGAGCCTTGGATGAGCAGTTCTTC
-	TRBJ2-3	16	TRBV27	-	CASSSTGWGSADTQYF	TGTGCCAGCAGTTCCACAGGGTGGGGGAGCGCAGATACGCAGTATTTT
-	TRBJ1-1	11	TRBV20-1	-	CSARDPFRTFF	TGCAGTGCTAGAGATCCTTTTCGGACTTTCTTT
-	TRBJ2-1	18	TRBV7-8	TRBD2	CASIHRAQGLAGDNEQFF	TGTGCCAGCATCCACCGGGCCCAGGGGCTAGCGGGAGACAATGAGCAGTTCTTC
-	TRBJ2-5	14	TRBV2	TRBD1	CASGQQGVQETQYF	TGTGCCAGCGGCCAGCAGGGGGTACAAGAGACCCAGTACTTC
-	TRBJ1-1	14	TRBV6-1	-	CASSEAPANTEAFF	TGTGCCAGCAGTGAAGCGCCGGCGAACACTGAAGCTTTCTTT
-	TRBJ2-5	13	TRBV3-1	-	CASRPGGEETQYF	TGTGCCAGCAGACCAGGAGGGGAAGAGACCCAGTACTTC
-	TRBJ2-1	12	TRBV12-3/TRBV12-4	-	CASRPGGGGQFF	TGTGCCAGCAGGCCAGGGGGGGGTGGGCAGTTCTTC
-	TRBJ2-1	12	TRBV6-4	-	CASSTGRGQQFF	TGTGCCAGCAGCACCGGGCGAGGGCAGCAGTTCTTC
-	TRBJ1-4	14	TRBV15	-	CATSRDRGFEKLFF	TGTGCCACCAGCAGAGATCGAGGTTTTGAAAAACTGTTTTTT
-	TRBJ1-2	13	TRBV6-2/TRBV6-3	-	CAGWGTANYGYTF	TGTGCCGGCTGGGGGACCGCCAACTATGGCTACACCTTC
few	TRBJ2-7	16	TRBV7-3	-	CASSPGRGQSNDEQYF	TGTGCCAGCAGCCCCGGAAGGGGCCAGTCTAACGACGAGCAGTACTTC
few	TRBJ1-4	13	TRBV7-2	-	CASSLEPNEKLFF	TGTGCCAGCAGCTTAGAGCCTAATGAAAAACTGTTTTTT
-	TRBJ2-3	15	TRBV7-2	-	CASSLRLAETDTQYF	TGTGCCAGCAGCTTACGCTTAGCGGAGACAGATACGCAGTATTTT
-	TRBJ2-4	16	TRBV7-9	TRBD2	CASSLGTSGAKNIQYF	TGTGCCAGCAGCCTCGGGACTAGCGGGGCCAAAAACATTCAGTACTTC
-	TRBJ2-4	16	TRBV25-1	-	CASSDPQGLVKNIQYF	TGTGCCAGCAGTGACCCGCAGGGGTTGGTCAAAAACATTCAGTACTTC
-	TRBJ1-5	15	TRBV6-2/TRBV6-3	TRBD1	CASSYGGQGKQPQHF	TGTGCCAGCAGTTACGGAGGACAGGGAAAACAGCCCCAGCATTTT
once	TRBJ2-7	18	TRBV20-1	TRBD2	CRASPGTSGTGVSYEQYF	TGCAGGGCTAGCCCAGGGACTAGCGGGACCGGAGTCTCCTACGAGCAGTACTTC
-	TRBJ2-7	12	TRBV29-1	-	CSVAPTGGSEYF	TGCAGCGTGGCGCCGACCGGGGGATCCGAGTACTTC
few	TRBJ2-7	13	TRBV6-5	-	CASSQQGTYEQYF	TGTGCCAGCAGCCAACAGGGTACCTACGAGCAGTACTTC
few	TRBJ2-7	15	TRBV4-3	-	CASSQGQNGAYEQYF	TGCGCCAGCAGCCAAGGGCAAAACGGAGCCTACGAGCAGTACTTC